This is a list of T cell receptor beta chains from one sample in a study of siplizumab effects on memory and regulatory T cells. Produced via immunoSEQ multiplex PCR; TCRdb's table is partial and in-frame only. This sample has roughly 100,000 clones, with about 92% found just once. Sequenced sample: CD4+ T cells sorted from blood. These receptors originate from a human donor in good health. CDR3s include the opening cysteine and the closing phenylalanine or tryptophan. The D gene is left open where the match is weak. A row's size may be missing; if present it is once, few, many or a size class.

d_call,v_call,j_call,clone_size,cdr3_aa,cdr3_nt
TRBD1,TRBV29-1,TRBJ2-2,NA,CSVEELAGTANTGELFF,TGCAGCGTTGAAGAACTGGCCGGGACAGCGAACACCGGGGAGCTGTTTTTT
NA,TRBV30,TRBJ1-2,few,CAWAPGRWDGYTF,TGTGCCTGGGCCCCCGGCAGATGGGATGGCTACACCTTC
NA,TRBV6-5,TRBJ2-1,NA,CASSSSNNEQFF,TGTGCCAGCAGTTCCAGCAACAATGAGCAGTTCTTC
NA,TRBV5-6,TRBJ2-7,NA,CASSGRREDEQYF,TGTGCCAGCAGCGGAAGACGGGAAGACGAGCAGTACTTC
NA,TRBV29-1,TRBJ1-2,NA,CSVELGNF,TGCAGCGTTGAATTGGGAAACTTC
TRBD2,TRBV6-5,TRBJ2-1,NA,CASSYRASGIDEQFF,TGTGCCAGCAGTTATAGGGCTAGCGGGATAGATGAGCAGTTCTTC
NA,TRBV9,TRBJ2-3,once,CASSVASLTDTQYF,TGTGCCAGCAGCGTAGCTAGTCTCACAGATACGCAGTATTTT
NA,TRBV10-3,TRBJ1-5,NA,CAISGDNQPQHF,TGTGCCATCTCCGGGGACAATCAGCCCCAGCATTTT
TRBD1,TRBV7-2,TRBJ2-1,NA,CASSLASGTAYNEQFF,TGTGCCAGCAGCTTAGCCTCCGGGACAGCATACAATGAGCAGTTCTTC
NA,TRBV2,TRBJ2-1,NA,CASSELENEQFF,TGTGCCAGCAGTGAACTAGAAAATGAGCAGTTCTTC
NA,TRBV19,TRBJ2-2,NA,CASSTTGELFF,TGTGCCAGTAGTACCACCGGGGAGCTGTTTTTT